These 7 T cell receptor beta chains originate from one sample sequenced in a study of T cells in Graves' hyperthyroidism and ophthalmopathy. Using RNA transcripts as the source, TCR beta CDR3 regions were amplified. First-round RT-PCR of the TCR CDR3 relied on the HTBI primer set. TCRdb reprocessed the multiplex PCR reads via MiXCR and lists one record per CDR3 protein. This sample carries some 460,000 distinct CDR3 sequences, around a sixth of them seen once, and the ten largest clones take roughly 15%. The sample comprised blood. These receptors were collected from a woman aged 18-29 years with Graves' hyperthyroidism.

The chain is built from TRBV10-3 and TRBJ2-3; 11 positions agree with TRBD1. Per germline, CDR1 ENHRY and CDR2 SYGVKD. There are 17 residues in the CDR3. After removal of 6 bases from V and 3 bases from J, the junction contained 11 bases not matched to a gene. The CDR3, as DNA: TGTGCCATCAGGGATCCGGGACAGGGGGTCAAAACAGATACGCAGTATTTT. It codes for CAIRDPGQGVKTDTQYF.

There are many counts of this clonotype. The CDR3 DNA is TGTGCCAGCAGCCCCGTCGGGAGTGGCTACACCTTC. As protein: CASSPVGSGYTF. The rearrangement uses TRBV9 and TRBJ1-2, with unresolved D. The CDR3 is 12 amino acids. In germline, CDR1 is SGDLS, CDR2 YYNGEE. V dropped 4 bases and J dropped 7 bases, with 11 bases sitting between them.

This clonotype was observed a few times. The chain is built from TRBV14 and TRBJ2-5; D uncertain. V dropped 4 bases and J dropped 5 bases, with 11 bases sitting between them. Germline V lookup: CDR1 SGHDN, CDR2 FVKESK. The CDR3 runs to 13 residues. CDR3 sequence (DNA): TGTGCCAGCAGCCTCCGCATCGGGGAGACCCAGTACTTC. Translated, it gives CASSLRIGETQYF.

This clonotype came up many times. The chain carries TRBV29-1 and TRBJ1-1, with D possibly TRBD1 on 5 matching bases. Trimming shortened V by 4 bases and J by 1 base, and 10 bases separated the two germline ends. CDR3 length: 13 amino acids. The germline CDR1 and CDR2 sequences are SQVTM and ANQGSEA. The CDR3: CSVGAGTNTEAFF. CDR3 nucleotides: TGCAGCGTTGGGGCAGGGACGAACACTGAAGCTTTCTTT.

This clonotype was seen at least ten times. The chain joins TRBV11-2 to TRBJ2-7; no firm D call. The germline CDR1 and CDR2 sequences are SGHAT and FQNNGV. The CDR3 runs to 11 residues. Trimming pared 7 bases from V and 3 bases from J, leaving 7 bases between. The CDR3 reads CASTSVYEQYF. The DNA for the CDR3 is TGTGCCAGCACCTCCGTCTACGAGCAGTACTTC.

Comment on this clonotype: A much larger clone sits a single nucleotide away, making a read error possible. This chain uses TRBV20-1 with TRBJ1-5; TRBD1 matches at 7 bases. This CDR3 has 14 amino acids. Germline lookup yields CDR1 DFQATT and CDR2 SNEGSKA (reference sequence). CDR3: CGARTGGLYQPQHF. The CDR3 nucleotides read TGCGGTGCTCGGACAGGAGGGTTATATCAGCCCCAGCATTTT.

The gene calls are TRBV6-2 or TRBV6-3 and TRBJ2-2; 9 bases map to TRBD1. Germline lookup yields CDR1 MNHEY and CDR2 SVGEGT. This CDR3 has 14 residues. Trimming cost V 6 bases and J 4 bases; bases outside gene matches: 3. CDR3 bases: TGTGCCAGCAGGCGGGACAGGGTCACCGGGGAGCTGTTTTTT. Residues: CASRRDRVTGELFF.